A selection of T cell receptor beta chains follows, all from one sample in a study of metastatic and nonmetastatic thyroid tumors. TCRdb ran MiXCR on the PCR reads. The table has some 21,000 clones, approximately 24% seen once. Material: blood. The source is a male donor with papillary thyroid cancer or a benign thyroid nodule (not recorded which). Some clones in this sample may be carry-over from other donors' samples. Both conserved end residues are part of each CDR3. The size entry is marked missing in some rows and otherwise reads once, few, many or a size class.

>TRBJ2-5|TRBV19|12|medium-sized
CASSMGLETQYF
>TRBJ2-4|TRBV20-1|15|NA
CSAREFLAGVDIQYF
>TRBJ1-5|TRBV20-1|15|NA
CSARWGGGPNQPQHF
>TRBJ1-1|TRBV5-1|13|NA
CASSATENTEAFF
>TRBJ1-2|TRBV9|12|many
CASSLSNYGYTF
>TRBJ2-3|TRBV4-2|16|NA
CASSPRVDRPTDTQYF
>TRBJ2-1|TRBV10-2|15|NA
CASRRGLAVNSEQFF
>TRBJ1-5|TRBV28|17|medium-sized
CASSSIQDGYSNQPQHF
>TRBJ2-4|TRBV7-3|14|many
CASSFAGGQNIQYF
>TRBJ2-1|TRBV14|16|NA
CASSQFRLAGNNEQFF
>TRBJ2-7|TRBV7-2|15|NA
CASSFSTAGRNEQYF
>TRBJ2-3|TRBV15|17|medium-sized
CATSRDQLAGSTDTQYF
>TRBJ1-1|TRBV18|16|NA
CASSPASGGSLTETFF
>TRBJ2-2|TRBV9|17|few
CASSVAQGYLDTGELFF
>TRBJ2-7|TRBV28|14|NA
CASSLEGFGYERYF
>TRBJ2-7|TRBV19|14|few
CASSLTGIGYEQYF
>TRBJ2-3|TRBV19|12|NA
CASSSRGDTQYF
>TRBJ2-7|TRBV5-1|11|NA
CARPGFYEQYF
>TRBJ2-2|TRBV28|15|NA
CASSPMTGFLGELFF
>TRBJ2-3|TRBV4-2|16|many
CASRPLLDGSTDTQYF
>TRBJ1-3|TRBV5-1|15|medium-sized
CASSPGAVSGNTIYF
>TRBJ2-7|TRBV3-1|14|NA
CASRPTGRSYEQYF
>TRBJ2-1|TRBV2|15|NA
CASSEGSGAYNEQFF
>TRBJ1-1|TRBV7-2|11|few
CASSSGTEAFF
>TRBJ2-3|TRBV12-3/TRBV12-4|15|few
CASSFLAGAGDTQYF
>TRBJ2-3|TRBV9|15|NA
CASSGGGGRTDTQYF
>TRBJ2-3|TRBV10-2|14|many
CASRGTSGAGTQYF
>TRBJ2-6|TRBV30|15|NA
CAWSVRGGRANVLTF
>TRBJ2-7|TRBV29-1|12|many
CSVGAVRAEQYF